This T cell receptor (beta chain) was identified in a study of technical replicates of blood from a handful of donors. Repertoires were generated with immunoSEQ multiplex PCR, while TCRdb's copy carries only in-frame clones and drops some. The sample holds about 76,000 clones, about 91% seen once. This CDR3 has 15 amino acids. The receptor comes from a human donor in good health. The specimen was T cells isolated from PBMCs. The rearrangement uses TRBV12-2 and TRBJ2-7; the table gives TRBD1 as D, unverified against the DNA. TRBV12-2 is termed a pseudogene. In nucleotides, the CDR3 is TGTGCAAGTCGCTCTCCCGGGACATCCACCTACGAGCAGTACTTC. This encodes CASRSPGTSTYEQYF.